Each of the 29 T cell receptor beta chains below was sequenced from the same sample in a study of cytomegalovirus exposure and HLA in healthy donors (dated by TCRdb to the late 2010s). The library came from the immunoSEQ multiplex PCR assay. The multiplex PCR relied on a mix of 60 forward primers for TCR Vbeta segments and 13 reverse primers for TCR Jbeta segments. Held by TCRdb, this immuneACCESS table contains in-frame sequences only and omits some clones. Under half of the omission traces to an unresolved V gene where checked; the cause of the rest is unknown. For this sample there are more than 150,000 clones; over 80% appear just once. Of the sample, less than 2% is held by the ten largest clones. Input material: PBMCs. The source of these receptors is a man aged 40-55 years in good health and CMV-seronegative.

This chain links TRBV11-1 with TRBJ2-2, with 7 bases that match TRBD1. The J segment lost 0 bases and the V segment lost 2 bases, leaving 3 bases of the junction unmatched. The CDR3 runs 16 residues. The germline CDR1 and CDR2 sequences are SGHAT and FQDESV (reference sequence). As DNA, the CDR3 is TGTGCCAGCAGCTTACGGACAGGATCGAACACCGGGGAGCTGTTTTTT. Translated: CASSLRTGSNTGELFF.

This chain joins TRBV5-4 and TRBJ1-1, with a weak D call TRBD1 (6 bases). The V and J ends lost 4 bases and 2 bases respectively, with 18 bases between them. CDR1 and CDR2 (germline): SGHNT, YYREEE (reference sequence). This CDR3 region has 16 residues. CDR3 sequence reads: CASSPRRGSSNTEAFF. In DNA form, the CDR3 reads TGTGCCAGCAGCCCGCGCAGGGGAAGCTCCAACACTGAAGCTTTCTTT.

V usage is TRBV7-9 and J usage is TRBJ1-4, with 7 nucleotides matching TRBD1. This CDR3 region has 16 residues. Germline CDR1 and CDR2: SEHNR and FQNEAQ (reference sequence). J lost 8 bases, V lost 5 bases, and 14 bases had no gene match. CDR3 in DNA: TGTGCCAGCAGCACACGGCTCAGGGGGTCGGAAGAAAAACTGTTTTTT. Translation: CASSTRLRGSEEKLFF.

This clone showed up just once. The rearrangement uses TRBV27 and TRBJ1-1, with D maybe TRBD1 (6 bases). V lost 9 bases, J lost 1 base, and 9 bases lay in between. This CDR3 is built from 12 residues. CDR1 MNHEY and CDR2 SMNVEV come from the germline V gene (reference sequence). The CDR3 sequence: CASKGQNTEAFF. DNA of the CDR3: TGTGCCAGTAAGGGACAGAACACTGAAGCTTTCTTT.

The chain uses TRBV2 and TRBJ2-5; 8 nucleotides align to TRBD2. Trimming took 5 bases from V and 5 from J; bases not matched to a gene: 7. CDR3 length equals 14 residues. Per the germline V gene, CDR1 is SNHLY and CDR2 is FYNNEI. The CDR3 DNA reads TGTGCCAGCAGTCCTGGGACTAGGTTCGAGACCCAGTACTTC. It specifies CASSPGTRFETQYF.

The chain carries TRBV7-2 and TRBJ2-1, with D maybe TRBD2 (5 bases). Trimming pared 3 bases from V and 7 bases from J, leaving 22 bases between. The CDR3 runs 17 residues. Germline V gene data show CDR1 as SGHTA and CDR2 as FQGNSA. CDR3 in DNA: TGTGCCAGCAGCTTGACCCTATACGGGAACCCTAGGAATGAGCAGTTCTTC. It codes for CASSLTLYGNPRNEQFF.

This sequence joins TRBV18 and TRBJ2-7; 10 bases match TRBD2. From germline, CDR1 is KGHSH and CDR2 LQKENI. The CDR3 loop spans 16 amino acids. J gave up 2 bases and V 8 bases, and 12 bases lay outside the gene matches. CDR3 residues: CASHGPGLAAPYEQYF. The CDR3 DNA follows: TGTGCCAGCCACGGGCCCGGACTAGCGGCACCCTACGAGCAGTACTTC. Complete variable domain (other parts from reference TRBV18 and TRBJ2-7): NAGVMQNPRHLVRRRGQEARLRCSPMKGHSHVYWYRQLPEEGLKFMVYLQKENIIDESGMPKERFSAEFPKEGPSILRIQQVVRGDSAAYFCASHGPGLAAPYEQYFGPGTRLTVT.

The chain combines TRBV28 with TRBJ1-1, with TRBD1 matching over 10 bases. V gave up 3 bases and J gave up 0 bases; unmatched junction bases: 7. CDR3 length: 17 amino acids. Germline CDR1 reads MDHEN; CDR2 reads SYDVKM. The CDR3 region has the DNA TGTGCCAGCAGTTTTGGACAGGGGGGGTACCTGAACACTGAAGCTTTCTTT. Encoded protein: CASSFGQGGYLNTEAFF.

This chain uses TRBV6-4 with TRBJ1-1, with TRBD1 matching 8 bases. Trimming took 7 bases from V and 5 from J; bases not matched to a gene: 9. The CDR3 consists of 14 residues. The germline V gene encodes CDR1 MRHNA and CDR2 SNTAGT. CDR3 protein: CASKEDRASTEAFF. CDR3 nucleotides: TGTGCCAGCAAGGAGGACAGGGCGTCTACTGAAGCTTTCTTT.

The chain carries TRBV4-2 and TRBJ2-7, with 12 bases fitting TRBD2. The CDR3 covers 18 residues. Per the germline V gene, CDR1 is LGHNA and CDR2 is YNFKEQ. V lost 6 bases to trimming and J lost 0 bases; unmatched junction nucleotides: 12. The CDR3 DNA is TGTGCCAGCAGTCGCAAGTCCGGGACTAGCGGGTCCTCCTACGAGCAGTACTTC. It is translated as CASSRKSGTSGSSYEQYF.

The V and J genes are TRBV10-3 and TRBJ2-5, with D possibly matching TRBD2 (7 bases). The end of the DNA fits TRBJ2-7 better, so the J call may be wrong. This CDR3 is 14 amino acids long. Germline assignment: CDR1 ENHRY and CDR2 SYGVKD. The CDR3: CAISVGGAGYEQYF. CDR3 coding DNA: TGTGCCATCAGTGTTGGGGGGGCGGGCTACGAGCAGTACTTC.

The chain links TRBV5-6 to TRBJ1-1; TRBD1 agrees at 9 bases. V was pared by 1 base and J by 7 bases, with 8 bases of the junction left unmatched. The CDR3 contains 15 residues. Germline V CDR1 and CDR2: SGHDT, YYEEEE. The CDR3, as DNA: TGTGCCAGCAGCTTGTTGGGACAGGGATTTAATGAAGCTTTCTTT. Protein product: CASSLLGQGFNEAFF.

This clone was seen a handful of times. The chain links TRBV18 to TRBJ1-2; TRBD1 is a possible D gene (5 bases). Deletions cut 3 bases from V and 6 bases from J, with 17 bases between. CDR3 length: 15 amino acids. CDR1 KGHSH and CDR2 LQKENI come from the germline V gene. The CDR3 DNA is TGTGCCAGCTCACCCTACTTGGACATAGCTGATGGCTACACCTTC. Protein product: CASSPYLDIADGYTF.

The CDR3 sequence is CASSSVAGANNEQFF. The CDR3 region has the DNA TGTGCCAGCAGCTCCGTAGCGGGGGCAAACAATGAGCAGTTCTTC. The chain uses TRBV7-6 and TRBJ2-1; 9 nucleotides align to TRBD2. Trimming at V came to 4 bases and at J to 5 bases, leaving 6 bases not matched to a gene. The germline V gene encodes CDR1 SGHVS and CDR2 FNYEAQ. The CDR3 spans 15 residues.

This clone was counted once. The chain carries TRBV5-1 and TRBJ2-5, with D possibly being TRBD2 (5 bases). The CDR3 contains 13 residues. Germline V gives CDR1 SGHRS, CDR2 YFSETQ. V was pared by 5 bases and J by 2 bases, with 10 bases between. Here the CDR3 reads CASRGAVQETQYF. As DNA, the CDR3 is TGCGCCAGCAGGGGAGCGGTACAAGAGACCCAGTACTTC.

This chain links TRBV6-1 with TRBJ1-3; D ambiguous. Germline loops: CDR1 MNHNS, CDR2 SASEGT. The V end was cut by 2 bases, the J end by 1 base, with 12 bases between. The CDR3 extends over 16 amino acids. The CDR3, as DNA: TGTGCCAGCAGTGAACGAGGGCCTCAGTCTGGAAACACCATATATTTT. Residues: CASSERGPQSGNTIYF.

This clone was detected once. CDR3 region: CASSLEAMNTEAFF. DNA for the CDR3: TGTGCCAGCAGCTTGGAAGCGATGAACACTGAAGCTTTCTTT. The rearrangement uses TRBV5-4 and TRBJ1-1; D ambiguous. CDR3 size: 14 residues. Germline V gives CDR1 SGHNT, CDR2 YYREEE (reference sequence). Trimming took 0 bases from V and 0 from J, leaving 6 bases between them.

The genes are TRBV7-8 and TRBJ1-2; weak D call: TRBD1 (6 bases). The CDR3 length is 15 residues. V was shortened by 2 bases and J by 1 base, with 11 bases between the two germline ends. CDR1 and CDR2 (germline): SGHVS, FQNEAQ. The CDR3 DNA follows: TGTGCCAGCAGCTTAAGGGCAGGGGATAACTATGGCTACACCTTC. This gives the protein CASSLRAGDNYGYTF.

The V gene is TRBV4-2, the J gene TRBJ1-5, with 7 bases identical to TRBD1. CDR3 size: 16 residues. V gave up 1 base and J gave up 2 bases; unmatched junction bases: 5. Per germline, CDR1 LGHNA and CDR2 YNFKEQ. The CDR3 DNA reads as TGTGCCAGCAGCCAAGTTCAGGGGGGTGGCAATCAGCCCCAGCATTTT. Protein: CASSQVQGGGNQPQHF.

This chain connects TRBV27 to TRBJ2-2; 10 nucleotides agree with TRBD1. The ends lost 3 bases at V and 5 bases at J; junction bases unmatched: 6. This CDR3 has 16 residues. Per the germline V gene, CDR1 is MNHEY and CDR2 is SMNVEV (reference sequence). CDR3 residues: CASSFRQGAITGELFF. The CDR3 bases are TGTGCCAGCAGTTTCCGACAGGGGGCTATTACCGGGGAGCTGTTTTTT.

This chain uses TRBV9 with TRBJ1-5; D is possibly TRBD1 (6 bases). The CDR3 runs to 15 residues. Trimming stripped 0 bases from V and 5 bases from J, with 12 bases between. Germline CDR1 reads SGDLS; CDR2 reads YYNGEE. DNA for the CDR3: TGTGCCAGCAGCGTAGATGAGACAGGCGATCAGCCCCAGCATTTT. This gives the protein CASSVDETGDQPQHF.

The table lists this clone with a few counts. CDR3 residues: CASSLPNRAYEQYF. The CDR3 DNA follows: TGTGCCAGCAGCTTGCCGAACAGGGCGTACGAGCAGTACTTC. The V call is TRBV5-4, the J call TRBJ2-7; possible D gene TRBD1, 6 bases. CDR3 length: 14 residues. The V gene's germline CDR1 is SGHNT and CDR2 YYREEE (reference sequence). V lost 1 base and J 4 bases, leaving 12 bases between the germline ends.

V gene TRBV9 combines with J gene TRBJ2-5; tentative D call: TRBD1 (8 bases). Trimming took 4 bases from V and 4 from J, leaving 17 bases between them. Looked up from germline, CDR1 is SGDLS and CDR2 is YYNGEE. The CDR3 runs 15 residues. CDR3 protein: CASSPRTGRGETQYF. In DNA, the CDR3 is TGTGCCAGCAGCCCCCGGACAGGGAGGGGAGAGACCCAGTACTTC.

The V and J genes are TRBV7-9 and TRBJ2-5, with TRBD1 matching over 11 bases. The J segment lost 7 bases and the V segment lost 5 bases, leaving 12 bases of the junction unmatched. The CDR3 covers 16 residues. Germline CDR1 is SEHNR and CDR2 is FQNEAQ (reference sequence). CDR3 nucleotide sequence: TGTGCCAGCAGCCCGTACCGGGACAGGGGGAGTGGGACCCAGTACTTC. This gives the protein CASSPYRDRGSGTQYF.

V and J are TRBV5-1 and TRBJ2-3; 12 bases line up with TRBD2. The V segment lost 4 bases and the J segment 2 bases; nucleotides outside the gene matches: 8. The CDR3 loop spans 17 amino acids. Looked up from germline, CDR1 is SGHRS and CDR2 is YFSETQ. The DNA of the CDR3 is TGCGCCAGCAGCGCTGCCCGGACTAGCGGGATCACAGATACGCAGTATTTT. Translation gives CASSAARTSGITDTQYF. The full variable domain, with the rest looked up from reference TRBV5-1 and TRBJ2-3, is KAGVTQTPRYLIKTRGQQVTLSCSPISGHRSVSWYQQTPGQGLQFLFEYFSETQRNKGNFPGRFSGRQFSNSRSEMNVSTLELGDSALYLCASSAARTSGITDTQYFGPGTRLTVL.

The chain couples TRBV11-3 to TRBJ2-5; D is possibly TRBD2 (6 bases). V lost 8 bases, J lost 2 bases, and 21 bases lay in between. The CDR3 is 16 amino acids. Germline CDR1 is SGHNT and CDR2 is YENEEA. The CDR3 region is CASGSRRVPRQETQYF. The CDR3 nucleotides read TGTGCCAGCGGTAGTCGGAGGGTACCTCGGCAAGAGACCCAGTACTTC.

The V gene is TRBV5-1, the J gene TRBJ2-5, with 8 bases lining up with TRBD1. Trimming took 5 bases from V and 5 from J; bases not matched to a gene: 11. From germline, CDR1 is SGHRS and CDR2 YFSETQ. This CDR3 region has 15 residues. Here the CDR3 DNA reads TGCGCCAGCAGGCCCAACACAGGGGGTTGGGAGACCCAGTACTTC. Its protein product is CASRPNTGGWETQYF.

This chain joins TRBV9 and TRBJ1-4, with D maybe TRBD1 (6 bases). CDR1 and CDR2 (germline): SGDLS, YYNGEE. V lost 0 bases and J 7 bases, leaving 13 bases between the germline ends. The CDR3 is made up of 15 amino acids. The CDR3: CASSVEGGGSEKLFF. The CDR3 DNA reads TGTGCCAGCAGCGTAGAAGGGGGAGGGAGTGAAAAACTGTTTTTT.

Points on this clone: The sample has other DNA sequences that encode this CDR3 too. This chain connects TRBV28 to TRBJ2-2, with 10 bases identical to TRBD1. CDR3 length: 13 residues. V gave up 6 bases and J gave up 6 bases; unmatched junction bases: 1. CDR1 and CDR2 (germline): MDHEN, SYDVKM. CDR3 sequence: CASRGQGAGELFF. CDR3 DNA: TGTGCCAGCAGAGGACAGGGGGCCGGGGAGCTGTTTTTT.